Below, 25 T cell receptor beta chains from the same sample are listed, as sequenced in a study of T cell repertoires in cytomegalovirus infection. These TCRs' antigens remain unknown. MiXCR was run by TCRdb on the reads, yielding one entry per CDR3 protein. The sample has 40,000 to 50,000 distinct CDR3 sequences, about 20% seen once; the top ten hold around a sixth. Sequenced material: PBMCs, sequenced either directly or after in vitro stimulation (not recorded which). These receptors all stem from a human donor in good health (CMV status not recorded). Some clones in this sample may be carry-over from other donors' samples.

The J gene is TRBJ2-2, the V gene TRBV19; D gene ambiguous. CDR1 LNHDA and CDR2 SQIVND come from the germline V gene (reference sequence). The CDR3 loop spans 16 amino acids. Deletions cut 3 bases from V and 7 bases from J, with 18 bases between. The CDR3 nucleotides read TGTGCCAGTAGTATCCAACCCGGCAGCCGGTACGGGGAGCTGTTTTTT. Residues: CASSIQPGSRYGELFF.

This clonotype was counted a few times. The rearrangement uses TRBV6-2 or TRBV6-3 and TRBJ2-4; D uncertain. The CDR3 contains 15 residues. Germline V CDR1 and CDR2: MNHEY, SVGEGT. Trimming stripped 3 bases from V and 0 bases from J, with 9 bases between. The CDR3 nucleotides read TGTGCCAGCAGTTATGGTCGGAGAGCCAAAAACATTCAGTACTTC. Protein: CASSYGRRAKNIQYF.

This clonotype was seen more than once but under ten times. The chain has TRBV12-3 or TRBV12-4 and TRBJ1-4, with D perhaps TRBD1 (5 bases). CDR3 length: 14 amino acids. Trimming took 7 bases from V and 2 from J, leaving 11 bases between them. The chain's CDR3 is CASTLDTTNEKLFF. CDR3 sequence (DNA): TGTGCCAGCACCCTGGACACGACTAATGAAAAACTGTTTTTT.

This clonotype counts as medium-sized. The gene calls are TRBV6-5 and TRBJ2-7; D unresolved. The germline CDR1 and CDR2 sequences are MNHEY and SVGAGI. The CDR3 loop spans 15 amino acids. Trimming cost V 0 bases and J 3 bases, with 12 bases left between them. The CDR3, as DNA: TGTGCCAGCAGTTACTCGAAACAGAACAACTACGAGCAGTACTTC. Translation: CASSYSKQNNYEQYF.

The rearrangement joins TRBV9 to TRBJ2-5; the match to TRBD1 covers 9 bases. Looked up from germline, CDR1 is SGDLS and CDR2 is YYNGEE. CDR3 size: 15 residues. V lost 4 bases and J lost 4; bases outside the gene matches: 8. CDR3 in amino acids: CASSSRQGVGETQYF. CDR3 nucleotide sequence: TGTGCCAGCAGCTCCCGACAGGGGGTCGGAGAGACCCAGTACTTC.

This chain connects TRBV5-6 to TRBJ2-7; perhaps TRBD1 as D (6 bases). The CDR3 is made up of 15 amino acids. Trimming took off 0 bases at V and 2 bases at J, with 12 bases between the two ends. Germline loops: CDR1 SGHDT, CDR2 YYEEEE. The CDR3 region has the DNA TGTGCCAGCAGCTTGGGACAGGCCCCCGCCTACGAGCAGTACTTC. Translating gives CASSLGQAPAYEQYF. The full variable domain, in which reference TRBV5-6 and TRBJ2-7 provide the parts outside the CDR3, is DAGVTQSPTHLIKTRGQQVTLRCSPKSGHDTVSWYQQALGQGPQFIFQYYEEEERQRGNFPDRFSGHQFPNYSSELNVNALLLGDSALYLCASSLGQAPAYEQYFGPGTRLTVT.

Ten or more counts support this clonotype. This sequence joins TRBV7-9 and TRBJ1-1; D not resolved. Germline CDR1 is SEHNR and CDR2 is FQNEAQ (reference sequence). Between the trimmed V and J ends, which lost 7 bases and 1 base, there was a span of 16 bases. The CDR3 totals 15 residues. CDR3 sequence: CASTHPLRKNTEAFF. CDR3 coding DNA: TGTGCCAGCACCCACCCACTACGGAAGAACACTGAAGCTTTCTTT.

The chain has TRBV29-1 and TRBJ2-3; TRBD1 might be the D (5 bases). The CDR3 covers 13 residues. V was cut by 3 bases and J by 5 bases, with 12 bases left in between. Germline-derived CDR1 and CDR2 are SQVTM and ANQGSEA. The CDR3 loop is CSVDARAIDTQYF. CDR3 sequence (DNA): TGCAGCGTTGATGCCAGGGCGATAGATACGCAGTATTTT.

This clonotype turned up a few times. The chain carries TRBV12-3 or TRBV12-4 and TRBJ2-1; 12 bases are shared with TRBD2. V lost 5 bases, J lost 0 bases, and 17 bases stayed unmatched. This CDR3 comprises 21 residues. The CDR3 coding sequence is TGTGCCAGCAGTCTCATAAGGGCCGGGACTAGCGGGTTGAGCTCCTACAATGAGCAGTTCTTC. It specifies CASSLIRAGTSGLSSYNEQFF.

In this sample, this clonotype turned up a few times. V is TRBV20-1 and J is TRBJ2-3; 9 nucleotides line up with TRBD2. Germline V gives CDR1 DFQATT, CDR2 SNEGSKA (reference sequence). V was pared by 8 bases and J by 3 bases, with 6 bases of the junction left unmatched. This CDR3 is 13 amino acids long. CDR3 residues: CSTQTSGTDTQYF. CDR3 coding DNA: TGCAGTACCCAGACTAGCGGAACAGATACGCAGTATTTT.

This clonotype was seen only a few times. The chain recombines TRBV2 with TRBJ1-2; D is uncertain. The CDR3 loop spans 12 amino acids. CDR1 is SNHLY and CDR2 is FYNNEI in the germline V gene. V shed 0 bases and J shed 7 bases, with 6 bases lying between them. The chain's CDR3 is CASSEALSGYTF. For the CDR3, the DNA is TGTGCCAGCAGTGAAGCGCTGTCTGGCTACACCTTC. The variable domain in full, completed from reference TRBV2 and TRBJ1-2, reads EPEVTQTPSHQVTQMGQEVILRCVPISNHLYFYWYRQILGQKVEFLVSFYNNEISEKSEIFDDQFSVERPDGSNFTLKIRSTKLEDSAMYFCASSEALSGYTFGSGTRLTVV.

Many counts were recorded for this clonotype. The V and J genes are TRBV12-3 or TRBV12-4 and TRBJ1-2, with D tentatively TRBD1 (6 bases). V was clipped by 2 bases and J by 1 base, with 11 bases between them. CDR3 length: 15 amino acids. This CDR3 reads CASSLYGGLNYGYTF. The CDR3 DNA is TGTGCCAGCAGTTTATATGGGGGGCTTAACTATGGCTACACCTTC.

This clonotype was counted between two and nine times. The rearrangement uses TRBV19 and TRBJ1-2; no reliable D call. CDR3 length equals 11 residues. CDR1 and CDR2 (germline): LNHDA, SQIVND (reference sequence). The ends were cut back, 8 bases at V and 8 bases at J, with 12 bases in the middle. As DNA, the CDR3 is TGTGCCAGTTTTTCAGCGGGCGGCTACACCTTC. Protein sequence: CASFSAGGYTF. Full variable domain (rest looked up from reference TRBV19 and TRBJ1-2): DGGITQSPKYLFRKEGQNVTLSCEQNLNHDAMYWYRQDPGQGLRLIYYSQIVNDFQKGDIAEGYSVSREKKESFPLTVTSAQKNPTAFYLCASFSAGGYTFGSGTRLTVV.

The rearrangement links TRBV5-4 to TRBJ1-1, with D unresolved. Germline loops: CDR1 SGHNT, CDR2 YYREEE (reference sequence). Between the trimmed V and J ends, which lost 4 bases and 4 bases, there was a span of 17 bases. The CDR3 is 15 amino acids. CDR3 DNA sequence: TGTGCCAGCAGCATGTACACCGATGCGTTCACTGAAGCTTTCTTT. Protein: CASSMYTDAFTEAFF.

This rearrangement joins TRBV4-1 to TRBJ1-2, with D hard to call. V lost 0 bases to trimming and J lost 7 bases, with 15 bases between them. Looked up from germline, CDR1 is MGHRA and CDR2 is YSYEKL. The length of the CDR3 is 15 residues. Written as DNA, the CDR3 is TGCGCCAGCAGCCAAGATCACGGAACAGCTAGTGGCTACACCTTC. It is translated as CASSQDHGTASGYTF.

This clonotype appeared many times. This chain connects TRBV12-3 or TRBV12-4 to TRBJ2-5; maybe TRBD2 (5 bases). The CDR3 loop spans 13 amino acids. Trimming stripped 6 bases from V and 0 bases from J, with 8 bases between. In DNA form, the CDR3 reads TGTGCCAGCAGACCGGGAAACCAAGAGACCCAGTACTTC. Translating it yields CASRPGNQETQYF.

This clonotype was recorded a few times. This chain connects TRBV29-1 to TRBJ2-1, with TRBD2 matching 9 bases. The CDR3 is made up of 13 amino acids. Germline loops: CDR1 SQVTM, CDR2 ANQGSEA. The ends lost 4 bases at V and 9 bases at J; junction bases unmatched: 7. The chain's CDR3 is CSVVEREAGEQFF. CDR3 nucleotide sequence: TGCAGCGTTGTAGAGCGGGAGGCGGGTGAGCAGTTCTTC.

Many counts were recorded for this clonotype. The chain combines TRBV23-1 with TRBJ2-1; the D gene could be TRBD1 or TRBD2 (5 bases each). TRBV23-1 is an ORF, with its function uncertain. V was trimmed by 11 bases and J by 5 bases, leaving 10 bases between them. This CDR3 is 11 amino acids long. In nucleotides, the CDR3 is TGCGCCCCCGAGGGGCACAATGAGCAGTTCTTC. As protein: CAPEGHNEQFF.

The sample holds many counts of this clonotype. The gene calls are TRBV11-3 and TRBJ2-2, with D uncertain. Germline CDR1 reads SGHNT; CDR2 reads YENEEA. V gave up 1 base and J gave up 3 bases, with 6 bases separating them. The CDR3 is made up of 14 amino acids. CDR3 bases: TGTGCCAGCAGCTTAGGCCGAGACACCGGGGAGCTGTTTTTT. As protein: CASSLGRDTGELFF.

The genes are TRBV7-9 and TRBJ2-1; D uncertain. The V end was cut by 10 bases, the J end by 4 bases, with 14 bases between. From germline, CDR1 is SEHNR and CDR2 FQNEAQ (reference sequence). This CDR3 is built from 13 residues. The CDR3 DNA sequence: TGTGCCATAATAAGCACGGGTTACAATGAGCAGTTCTTC. This sequence encodes CAIISTGYNEQFF.

This clonotype has just a few counts. The chain carries TRBV11-2 and TRBJ2-7; no reliable D call. The CDR3 totals 14 residues. Looked up from germline, CDR1 is SGHAT and CDR2 is FQNNGV. Trimming took 5 bases from V and 3 from J, leaving 14 bases between them. In DNA form, the CDR3 reads TGTGCCAGCAGCAGGCCGGCTAAAATCTACGAGCAGTACTTC. It is translated as CASSRPAKIYEQYF.

The rearrangement links TRBV7-2 to TRBJ1-2; D gene unclear. The CDR3 consists of 14 residues. CDR1 and CDR2 from the germline V gene are SGHTA and FQGNSA. Trimming removed 6 bases from V and 4 bases from J, with 15 bases in between. CDR3 coding DNA: TGTGCCAGCAGGGAATGGACTGCTGCCTATGGCTACACCTTC. It encodes CASREWTAAYGYTF.

This clonotype was counted between two and nine times. The genes are TRBV4-1 and TRBJ2-5; D gene unclear. Trimming took off 0 bases at V and 4 bases at J, with 6 bases between the two ends. This CDR3 contains 13 residues. Germline CDR1 is MGHRA and CDR2 is YSYEKL. The CDR3 protein is CASSQEGSETQYF. CDR3 in DNA: TGCGCCAGCAGCCAAGAGGGGTCAGAGACCCAGTACTTC.

This chain joins TRBV3-1 and TRBJ2-5; possibly TRBD2 for D (5 bases). This CDR3 spans 14 amino acids. The germline V gene encodes CDR1 LGHDT and CDR2 YNNKEL (reference sequence). Trimming cost V 1 base and J 9 bases, with 15 bases left between them. The CDR3 spells CASSQGGLLGSQYF. The DNA for the CDR3 is TGTGCCAGCAGCCAAGGCGGACTGTTAGGGTCCCAGTACTTC.

This clonotype turned up a few times. This sequence joins TRBV5-4 and TRBJ2-1; TRBD1 or TRBD2 may be the D gene (6 bases each). The V gene's germline CDR1 is SGHNT and CDR2 YYREEE (reference sequence). The CDR3 spans 14 residues. Trimming pared 2 bases from V and 6 bases from J, leaving 12 bases between. In nucleotides, the CDR3 is TGTGCCAGCAGCTTAGGTTCGGGGGCCAATGAGCAGTTCTTC. Encoded protein: CASSLGSGANEQFF.